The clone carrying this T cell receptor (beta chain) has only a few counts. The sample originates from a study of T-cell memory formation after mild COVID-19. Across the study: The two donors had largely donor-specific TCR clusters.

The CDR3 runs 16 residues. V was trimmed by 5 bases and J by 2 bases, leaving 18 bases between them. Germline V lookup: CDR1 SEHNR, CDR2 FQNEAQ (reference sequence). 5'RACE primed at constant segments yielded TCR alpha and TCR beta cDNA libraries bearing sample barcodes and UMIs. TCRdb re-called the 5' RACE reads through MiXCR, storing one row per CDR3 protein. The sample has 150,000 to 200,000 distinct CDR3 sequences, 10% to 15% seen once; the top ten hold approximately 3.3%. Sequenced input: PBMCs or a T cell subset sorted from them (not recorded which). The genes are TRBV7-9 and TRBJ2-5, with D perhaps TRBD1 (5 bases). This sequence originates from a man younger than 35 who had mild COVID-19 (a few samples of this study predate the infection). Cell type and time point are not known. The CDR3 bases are TGTGCCAGCAGCCCTGACAGATCATCGGATCAAGAGACCCAGTACTTC. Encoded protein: CASSPDRSSDQETQYF.